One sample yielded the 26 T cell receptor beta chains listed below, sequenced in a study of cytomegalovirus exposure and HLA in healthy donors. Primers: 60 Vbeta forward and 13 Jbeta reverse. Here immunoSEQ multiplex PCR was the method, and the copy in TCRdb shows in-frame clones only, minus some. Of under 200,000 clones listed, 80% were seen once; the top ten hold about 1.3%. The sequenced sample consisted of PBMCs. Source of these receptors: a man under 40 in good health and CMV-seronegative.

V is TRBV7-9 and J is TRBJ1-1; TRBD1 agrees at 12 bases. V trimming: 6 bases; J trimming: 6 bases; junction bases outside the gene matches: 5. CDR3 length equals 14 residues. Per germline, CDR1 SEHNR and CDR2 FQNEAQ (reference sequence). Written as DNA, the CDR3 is TGTGCCAGCAGTGGGACAGGGGGCCTAGCTGAAGCTTTCTTT. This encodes CASSGTGGLAEAFF.

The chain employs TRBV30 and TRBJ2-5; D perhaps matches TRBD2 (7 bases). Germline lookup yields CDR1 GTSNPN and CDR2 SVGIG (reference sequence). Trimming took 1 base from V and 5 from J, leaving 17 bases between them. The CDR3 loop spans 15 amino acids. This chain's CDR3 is CAWSATSGGRETQYF. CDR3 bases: TGTGCCTGGAGTGCAACCTCCGGGGGGCGGGAGACCCAGTACTTC.

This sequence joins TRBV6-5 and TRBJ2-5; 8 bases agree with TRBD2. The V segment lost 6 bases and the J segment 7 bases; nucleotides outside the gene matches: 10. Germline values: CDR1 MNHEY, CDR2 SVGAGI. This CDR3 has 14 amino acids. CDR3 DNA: TGTGCCAGCAGCGGTAGCGGGGCATGGGGGACCCAGTACTTC. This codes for CASSGSGAWGTQYF.

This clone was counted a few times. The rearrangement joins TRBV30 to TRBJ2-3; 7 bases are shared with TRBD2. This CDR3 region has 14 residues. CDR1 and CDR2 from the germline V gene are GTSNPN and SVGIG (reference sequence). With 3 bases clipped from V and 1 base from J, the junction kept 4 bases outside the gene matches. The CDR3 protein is CAWRAGLRTDTQYF. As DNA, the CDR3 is TGTGCCTGGAGAGCGGGACTTCGCACAGATACGCAGTATTTT.

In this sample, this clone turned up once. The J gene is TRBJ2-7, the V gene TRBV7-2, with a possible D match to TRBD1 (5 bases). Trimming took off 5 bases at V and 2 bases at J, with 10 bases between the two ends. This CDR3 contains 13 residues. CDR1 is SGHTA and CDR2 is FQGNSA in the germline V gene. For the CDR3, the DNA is TGTGCCAGCAGCGTCAGGGAAACCTACGAGCAGTACTTC. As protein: CASSVRETYEQYF.

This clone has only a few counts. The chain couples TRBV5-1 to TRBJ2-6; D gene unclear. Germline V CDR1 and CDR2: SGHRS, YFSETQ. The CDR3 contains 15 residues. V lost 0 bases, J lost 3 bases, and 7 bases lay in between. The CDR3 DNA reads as TGCGCCAGCAGCTTGGTGGAGTATGGGGCCAACGTCCTGACTTTC. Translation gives CASSLVEYGANVLTF.

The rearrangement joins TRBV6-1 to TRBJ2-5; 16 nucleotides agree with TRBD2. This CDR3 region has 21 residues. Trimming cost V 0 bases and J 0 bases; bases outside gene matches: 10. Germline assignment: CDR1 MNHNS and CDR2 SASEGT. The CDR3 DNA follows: TGTGCCAGCAGTGAAGCGGCCTTCGGGACTAGCGGGAGGGGGTACCAAGAGACCCAGTACTTC. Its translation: CASSEAAFGTSGRGYQETQYF.

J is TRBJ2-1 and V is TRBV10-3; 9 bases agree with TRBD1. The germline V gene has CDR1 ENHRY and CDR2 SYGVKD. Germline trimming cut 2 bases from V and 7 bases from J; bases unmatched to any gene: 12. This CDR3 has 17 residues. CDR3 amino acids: CAISERRGQGIGNEQFF. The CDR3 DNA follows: TGTGCCATCAGTGAGCGGCGGGGACAGGGTATCGGGAATGAGCAGTTCTTC.

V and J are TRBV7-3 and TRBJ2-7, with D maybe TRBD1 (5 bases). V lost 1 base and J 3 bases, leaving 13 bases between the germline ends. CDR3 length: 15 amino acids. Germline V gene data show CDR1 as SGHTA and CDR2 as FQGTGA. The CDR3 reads CASSLRGGLSYEQYF. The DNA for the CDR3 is TGTGCCAGCAGCTTAAGGGGCGGCTTGAGCTACGAGCAGTACTTC.

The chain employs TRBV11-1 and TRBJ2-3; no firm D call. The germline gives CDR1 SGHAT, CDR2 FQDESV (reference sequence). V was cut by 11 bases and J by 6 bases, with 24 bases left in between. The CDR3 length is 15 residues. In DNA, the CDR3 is TGTGCCTCGTGCGTGAGGCTCGATGCTTGGGATACGCAGTATTTT. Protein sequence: CASCVRLDAWDTQYF.

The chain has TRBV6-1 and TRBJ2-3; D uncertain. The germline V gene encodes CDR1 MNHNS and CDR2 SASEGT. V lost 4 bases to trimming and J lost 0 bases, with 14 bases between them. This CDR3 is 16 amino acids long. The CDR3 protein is CASSALRASSTDTQYF. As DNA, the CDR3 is TGTGCCAGCAGTGCTCTTAGAGCGTCAAGCACAGATACGCAGTATTTT.

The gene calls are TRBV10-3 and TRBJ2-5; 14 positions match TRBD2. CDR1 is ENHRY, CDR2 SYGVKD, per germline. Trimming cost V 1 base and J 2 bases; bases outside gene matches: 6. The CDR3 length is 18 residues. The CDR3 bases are TGTGCCATCAGTGAGTTATGGACTAGCGGGGGGAAACAAGAGACCCAGTACTTC. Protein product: CAISELWTSGGKQETQYF.

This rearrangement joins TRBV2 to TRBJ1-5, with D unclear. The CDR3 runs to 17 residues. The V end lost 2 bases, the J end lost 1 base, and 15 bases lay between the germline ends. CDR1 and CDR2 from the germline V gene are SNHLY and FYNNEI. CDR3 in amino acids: CASSEIPDFDSNQPQHF. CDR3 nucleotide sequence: TGTGCCAGCAGTGAAATCCCTGACTTTGACAGCAATCAGCCCCAGCATTTT.

The CDR3 loop is CASSGSGTAGTDTQYF. The CDR3 coding sequence is TGTGCCAGCAGCGGTTCCGGGACAGCTGGCACAGATACGCAGTATTTT. The rearrangement joins TRBV9 to TRBJ2-3; TRBD1 aligns across 7 bases. Germline assignment: CDR1 SGDLS and CDR2 YYNGEE. The V segment lost 3 bases and the J segment 1 base; nucleotides outside the gene matches: 8. CDR3 length equals 16 residues. Complete variable domain (other parts from reference TRBV9 and TRBJ2-3): DSGVTQTPKHLITATGQRVTLRCSPRSGDLSVYWYQQSLDQGLQFLIQYYNGEERAKGNILERFSAQQFPDLHSELNLSSLELGDSALYFCASSGSGTAGTDTQYFGPGTRLTVL.

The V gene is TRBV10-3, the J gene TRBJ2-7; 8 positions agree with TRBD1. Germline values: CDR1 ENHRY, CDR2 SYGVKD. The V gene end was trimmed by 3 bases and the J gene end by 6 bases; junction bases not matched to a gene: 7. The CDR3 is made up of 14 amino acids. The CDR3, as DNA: TGTGCCATCAGTGAAGTGGACAGGGACCGCGAGCAGTACTTC. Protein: CAISEVDRDREQYF.

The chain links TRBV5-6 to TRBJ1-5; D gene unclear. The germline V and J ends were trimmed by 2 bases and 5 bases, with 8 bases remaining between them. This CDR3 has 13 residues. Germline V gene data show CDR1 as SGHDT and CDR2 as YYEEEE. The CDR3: CASSFQLDQPQHF. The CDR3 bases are TGTGCCAGCAGCTTTCAGTTGGATCAGCCCCAGCATTTT.

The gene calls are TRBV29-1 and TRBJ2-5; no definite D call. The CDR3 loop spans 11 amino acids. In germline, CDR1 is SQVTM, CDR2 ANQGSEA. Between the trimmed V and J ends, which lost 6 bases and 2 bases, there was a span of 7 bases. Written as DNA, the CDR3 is TGCAGCGTCCGCCAGCAAGAGACCCAGTACTTC. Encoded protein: CSVRQQETQYF.

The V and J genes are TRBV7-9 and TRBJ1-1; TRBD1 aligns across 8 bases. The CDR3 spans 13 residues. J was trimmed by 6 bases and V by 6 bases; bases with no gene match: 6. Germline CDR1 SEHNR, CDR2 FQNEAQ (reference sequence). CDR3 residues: CASSQGANAEAFF. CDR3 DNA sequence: TGTGCCAGCAGTCAGGGGGCAAACGCTGAAGCTTTCTTT.

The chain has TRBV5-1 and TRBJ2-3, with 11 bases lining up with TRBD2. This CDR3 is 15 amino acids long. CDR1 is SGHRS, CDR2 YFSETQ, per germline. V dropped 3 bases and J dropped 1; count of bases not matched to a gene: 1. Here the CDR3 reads CASSSGLAGTDTQYF. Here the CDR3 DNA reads TGCGCCAGCAGCTCGGGACTAGCGGGCACAGATACGCAGTATTTT.

This CDR3 is CASSPGQGILRNTEAFF. The CDR3 DNA sequence: TGTGCCAGCTCACCGGGACAGGGAATCTTGCGGAACACTGAAGCTTTCTTT. V gene TRBV18 combines with J gene TRBJ1-1, with 9 bases that match TRBD1. The CDR3 sequence is 17 residues long. Germline loops: CDR1 KGHSH, CDR2 LQKENI. V shed 3 bases, J shed 1 base, and the junction held 9 bases outside the gene matches. Looking up the rest from reference TRBV18 and TRBJ1-1 gives the full variable domain: NAGVMQNPRHLVRRRGQEARLRCSPMKGHSHVYWYRQLPEEGLKFMVYLQKENIIDESGMPKERFSAEFPKEGPSILRIQQVVRGDSAAYFCASSPGQGILRNTEAFFGQGTRLTVV.

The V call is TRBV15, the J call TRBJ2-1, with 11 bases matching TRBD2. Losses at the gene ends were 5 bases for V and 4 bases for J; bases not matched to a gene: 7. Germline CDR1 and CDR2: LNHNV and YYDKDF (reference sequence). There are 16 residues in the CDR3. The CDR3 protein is CATSPGGLAGYNEQFF. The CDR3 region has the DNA TGTGCCACCAGCCCCGGAGGACTAGCGGGTTACAATGAGCAGTTCTTC.

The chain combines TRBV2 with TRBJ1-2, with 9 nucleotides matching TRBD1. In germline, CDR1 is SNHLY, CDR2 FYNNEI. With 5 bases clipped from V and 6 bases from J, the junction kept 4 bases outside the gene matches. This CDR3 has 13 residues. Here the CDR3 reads CASSWDRVDGYTF. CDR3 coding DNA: TGTGCCAGCAGTTGGGACAGGGTGGATGGCTACACCTTC.

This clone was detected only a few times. The chain's CDR3 is CASSPVGGTPFDREQYF. In DNA, the CDR3 is TGTGCCAGCAGCCCCGTTGGGGGGACCCCGTTCGATCGCGAGCAGTACTTC. The chain links TRBV14 to TRBJ2-7, with D possibly being TRBD2 (6 bases). Germline CDR1 and CDR2: SGHDN and FVKESK. The CDR3 consists of 17 residues. V was pared by 4 bases and J by 6 bases, with 25 bases between.

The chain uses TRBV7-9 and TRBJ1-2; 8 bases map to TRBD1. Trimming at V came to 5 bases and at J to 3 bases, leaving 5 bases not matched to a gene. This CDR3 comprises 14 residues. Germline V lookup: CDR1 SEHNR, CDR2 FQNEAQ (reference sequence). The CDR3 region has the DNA TGTGCCAGCAGCAGAGAGACAGGGGACTATGGCTACACCTTC. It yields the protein CASSRETGDYGYTF. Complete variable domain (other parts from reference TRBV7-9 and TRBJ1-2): DTGVSQNPRHKITKRGQNVTFRCDPISEHNRLYWYRQTLGQGPEFLTYFQNEAQLEKSRLLSDRFSAERPKGSFSTLEIQRTEQGDSAMYLCASSRETGDYGYTFGSGTRLTVV.

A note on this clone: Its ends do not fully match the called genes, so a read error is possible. The CDR3, as DNA: TGTGCTAGCAGCAAAGGACAGGTGACGGACACCGGGGAGCTGTTTTTT. Residues: CASSKGQVTDTGELFF. The V and J genes are TRBV7-7 and TRBJ2-2; 7 bases are a match to TRBD1. CDR1 is SSHAT and CDR2 is FNYEAQ in the germline V gene (reference sequence). This CDR3 is built from 16 residues. The variable domain in full, completed from reference TRBV7-7 and TRBJ2-2, reads GAGVSQSPRYKVTKRGQDVTLRCDPISSHATLYWYQQALGQGPEFLTYFNYEAQPDKSGLPSDRFSAERPEGSISTLTIQRTEQRDSAMYRCASSKGQVTDTGELFFGEGSRLTVL.

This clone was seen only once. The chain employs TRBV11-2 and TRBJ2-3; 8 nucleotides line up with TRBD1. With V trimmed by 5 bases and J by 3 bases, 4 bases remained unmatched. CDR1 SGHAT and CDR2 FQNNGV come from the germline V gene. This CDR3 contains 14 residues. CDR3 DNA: TGTGCCAGCAGCCGCGACAGGGGAACAGATACGCAGTATTTT. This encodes CASSRDRGTDTQYF. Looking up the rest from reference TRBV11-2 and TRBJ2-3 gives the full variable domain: EAGVAQSPRYKIIEKRQSVAFWCNPISGHATLYWYQQILGQGPKLLIQFQNNGVVDDSQLPKDRFSAERLKGVDSTLKIQPAKLEDSAVYLCASSRDRGTDTQYFGPGTRLTVL.